The rows below give T cell receptor beta chains drawn from one sample of a study of T cell repertoires in cytomegalovirus infection. Via MiXCR, TCRdb re-called the reads, giving one row per CDR3 protein. The data contain hundreds of thousands of distinct CDR3 sequences, around 30% of them singletons. No antigen is known for these receptors. Specimen: cultured CD8+ T cells from PBMCs, collected from culture after CMV antigen stimulation. Receptor source: a human donor in good health (CMV status not recorded). Some clones in this sample may be carry-over from other donors' samples. The conserved cysteine and the conserved F or W are not part of the CDR3 here. The order of the fields is J gene, D gene, V gene, CDR3 protein. D genes are given only for firm matches.

J gene: TRBJ2-1
D gene: TRBD1
V gene: TRBV29-1
CDR3 protein: SVVRDSYNEQF

J gene: TRBJ2-7
D gene: NA
V gene: TRBV11-3
CDR3 protein: ASSLEAVDEQY

J gene: TRBJ1-3
D gene: TRBD1
V gene: TRBV2
CDR3 protein: ASGTGQFQRGGNTIY

J gene: TRBJ2-7
D gene: TRBD1
V gene: TRBV20-1
CDR3 protein: SARGRGTYEQY

J gene: TRBJ1-1
D gene: NA
V gene: TRBV6-1
CDR3 protein: ASRAEGGLTEAF

J gene: TRBJ2-5
D gene: TRBD2
V gene: TRBV27
CDR3 protein: ASSLWGGEVGETQY

J gene: TRBJ2-7
D gene: NA
V gene: TRBV29-1
CDR3 protein: SSSDGYEQY

J gene: TRBJ2-5
D gene: NA
V gene: TRBV7-9
CDR3 protein: ASSLGAQGYQETQY

J gene: TRBJ2-5
D gene: NA
V gene: TRBV7-9
CDR3 protein: ASSLEGQAQY

J gene: TRBJ1-6
D gene: NA
V gene: TRBV12-5
CDR3 protein: ASGPNSPLH

J gene: TRBJ2-1
D gene: NA
V gene: TRBV2
CDR3 protein: ASRLQGGSYNEQF

J gene: TRBJ1-1
D gene: TRBD1
V gene: TRBV6-6
CDR3 protein: ASTLDRGAEAF

J gene: TRBJ1-6
D gene: NA
V gene: TRBV4-3
CDR3 protein: ASSQDSLRRDSPLH

J gene: TRBJ2-3
D gene: NA
V gene: TRBV28
CDR3 protein: ASSPRHLDTQY

J gene: TRBJ1-1
D gene: NA
V gene: TRBV20-1
CDR3 protein: SARGPLNTEAF

J gene: TRBJ2-5
D gene: TRBD2
V gene: TRBV7-2
CDR3 protein: ASSLGDYLAGGPETQY

J gene: TRBJ1-6
D gene: NA
V gene: TRBV4-2
CDR3 protein: ASSQPLIDSPLH

J gene: TRBJ2-3
D gene: TRBD1
V gene: TRBV28
CDR3 protein: ASSYGQGIDTQY

J gene: TRBJ2-5
D gene: NA
V gene: TRBV7-8
CDR3 protein: ASSLISQETQY

J gene: TRBJ1-1
D gene: NA
V gene: TRBV20-1
CDR3 protein: SAPGETEAF

J gene: TRBJ1-2
D gene: NA
V gene: TRBV28
CDR3 protein: ASSPTPQAYGYT

J gene: TRBJ2-1
D gene: NA
V gene: TRBV28
CDR3 protein: ASSLLYGLNEQF

J gene: TRBJ2-7
D gene: NA
V gene: TRBV6-2/TRBV6-3
CDR3 protein: ASSPGYYEQY

J gene: TRBJ1-1
D gene: TRBD1
V gene: TRBV13
CDR3 protein: ASSIDRAEAF

J gene: TRBJ1-2
D gene: NA
V gene: TRBV9
CDR3 protein: ASSVATGSVEGYT

J gene: TRBJ2-3
D gene: NA
V gene: TRBV27
CDR3 protein: ASSRGGGGTDTQY

J gene: TRBJ2-5
D gene: NA
V gene: TRBV18
CDR3 protein: ASSPSAVSETQY

J gene: TRBJ2-1
D gene: TRBD2
V gene: TRBV4-1
CDR3 protein: ASTFRGGGGNEQF

J gene: TRBJ1-1
D gene: NA
V gene: TRBV5-1
CDR3 protein: ASLQGTEAF

J gene: TRBJ2-1
D gene: TRBD2
V gene: TRBV9
CDR3 protein: ASSPRPSGPYNEQF

J gene: TRBJ1-5
D gene: TRBD1
V gene: TRBV10-3
CDR3 protein: AISEEDRTDQPQH

J gene: TRBJ1-5
D gene: NA
V gene: TRBV27
CDR3 protein: ASSFGGPPQPQH

J gene: TRBJ2-3
D gene: NA
V gene: TRBV6-2/TRBV6-3
CDR3 protein: ASRFPGQGLDAQY